Presented here are 27 T cell receptor beta chains from one specimen sequenced in a study of blood T cell repertoires in COVID-19. Generated by immunoSEQ multiplex PCR, the TCRdb table keeps only in-frame clones and is missing some. The sample yields fewer than 350,000 clones, roughly nine tenths seen once. Source material: peripheral blood. The origin of the receptors is a young woman with COVID-19, enrolled during active disease.

This clone was seen only a few times. The chain recombines TRBV4-1 with TRBJ1-1; no firm D call. The germline V gene encodes CDR1 MGHRA and CDR2 YSYEKL. V shed 2 bases and J shed 7 bases, with 8 bases lying between them. This CDR3 is 12 amino acids long. DNA of the CDR3: TGCGCCAGCAGCCAACCCGGGAGTGAAGCTTTCTTT. It translates to CASSQPGSEAFF.

The chain is built from TRBV19 and TRBJ2-6, with 12 bases matching TRBD1. Germline CDR1 and CDR2: LNHDA and SQIVND (reference sequence). V gave up 8 bases and J gave up 4 bases; unmatched junction bases: 9. This CDR3 is 17 amino acids long. DNA of the CDR3: TGTGCCAGTGAATCGGGACAGGGGGCGCCCGGGGCCAACGTCCTGACTTTC. Residues: CASESGQGAPGANVLTF.

The chain carries TRBV21-1 and TRBJ1-2; the table's D call TRBD1 went unverified against the DNA. TRBV21-1 is a pseudogene. CDR3 size: 15 residues. CDR3 loop: CARQEQTGIYYGYTF. The DNA of the CDR3 is TGTGCCAGACAAGAGCAGACAGGGATTTACTATGGCTACACCTTC.

J is TRBJ1-6 and V is TRBV27, with D possibly matching TRBD1 (5 bases). The germline V gene encodes CDR1 MNHEY and CDR2 SMNVEV (reference sequence). The CDR3 has 17 residues. Trimming left V 5 bases short and J 0 bases short, with 14 bases between. The CDR3 spells CASSPDRADSYNSPLHF. The CDR3 DNA reads as TGTGCCAGCAGTCCTGACAGAGCTGACTCCTATAATTCACCCCTCCACTTT.

The sample holds a few counts of this clone. The J gene is TRBJ1-4, the V gene TRBV16; D unresolved. V dropped 4 bases and J dropped 8 bases, with 11 bases sitting between them. Germline CDR1 reads KGHSY; CDR2 reads FQNENV. This CDR3 is built from 13 residues. The CDR3 DNA reads TGTGCCAGCAGCCGAGGTACGGGAGAAAAACTGTTTTTT. As protein: CASSRGTGEKLFF.

The genes are TRBV25-1 and TRBJ2-7; 8 bases agree with TRBD1. Germline V lookup: CDR1 MGHDK, CDR2 SYGVNS. Germline trimming cut 2 bases from V and 2 bases from J; bases unmatched to any gene: 2. CDR3 length: 14 amino acids. CDR3 amino acids: CASSETGGTYEQYF. In DNA form, the CDR3 reads TGTGCCAGCAGTGAAACAGGGGGAACCTACGAGCAGTACTTC.

J is TRBJ1-2 and V is TRBV5-8, with D unclear. CDR3 length equals 15 residues. The germline V gene encodes CDR1 SGHTS and CDR2 YDEGEE. V lost 4 bases and J lost 7, with 20 bases in between. This chain's CDR3 is CASSPGAASPRGYTF. DNA of the CDR3: TGTGCCAGCAGCCCTGGAGCCGCTTCACCCCGTGGCTACACCTTC.

A remark on this clone: Other DNA sequences in this specimen translate into the identical CDR3. This sequence joins TRBV6-5 and TRBJ2-7, with no clear D. The V and J ends lost 0 bases and 6 bases respectively, with 6 bases between them. Germline V gene sequence: CDR1 MNHEY, CDR2 SVGAGI. CDR3 length: 12 residues. CDR3 amino acids: CASSYSTGEQYF. Here the CDR3 DNA reads TGTGCCAGCAGTTACTCGACGGGCGAGCAGTACTTC.

The rearrangement joins TRBV18 to TRBJ1-2, with 10 bases lining up with TRBD1. Germline-derived CDR1 and CDR2 are KGHSH and LQKENI. The CDR3 covers 14 residues. Trimming cost V 4 bases and J 5 bases; bases outside gene matches: 4. CDR3 protein: CASSRGTGEYGYTF. The CDR3 DNA reads as TGTGCCAGCTCACGCGGGACAGGGGAATATGGCTACACCTTC. Together with reference TRBV18 and TRBJ1-2, the CDR3 gives the full variable domain: NAGVMQNPRHLVRRRGQEARLRCSPMKGHSHVYWYRQLPEEGLKFMVYLQKENIIDESGMPKERFSAEFPKEGPSILRIQQVVRGDSAAYFCASSRGTGEYGYTFGSGTRLTVV.

This clone has only a few counts. The rearrangement uses TRBV3-1 (or the pseudogene TRBV3-2) and TRBJ1-6; D is undetermined. Germline V lookup: CDR1 LGHDT, CDR2 YNNKEL (reference sequence). The CDR3 runs 14 residues. Trimming removed 1 base from V and 8 bases from J, with 9 bases in between. CDR3 DNA: TGTGCCAGCAGCCAAGCAGTGGCGGATTCACCCCTCCACTTT. Protein sequence: CASSQAVADSPLHF.

This sequence joins TRBV7-2 and TRBJ1-1; D gene uncertain. The germline CDR1 and CDR2 sequences are SGHTA and FQGNSA. V was trimmed by 6 bases and J by 10 bases, leaving 18 bases between them. There are 13 residues in the CDR3. The CDR3 is CASRLGLGERAFF. The CDR3, as DNA: TGTGCCAGCAGGCTAGGTCTAGGAGAACGAGCTTTCTTT. Supplemented by reference TRBV7-2 and TRBJ1-1, the full variable domain reads GAGVSQSPSNKVTEKGKDVELRCDPISGHTALYWYRQSLGQGLEFLIYFQGNSAPDKSGLPSDRFSAERTGGSVSTLTIQRTQQEDSAVYLCASRLGLGERAFFGQGTRLTVV.

This clone was detected only a few times. The chain has TRBV24-1 and TRBJ2-1, with 8 bases lining up with TRBD2. Germline trimming cut 4 bases from V and 1 base from J; bases unmatched to any gene: 5. This CDR3 has 16 amino acids. Germline V gene data show CDR1 as KGHDR and CDR2 as SFDVKD. CDR3 DNA: TGTGCCACCAGTGAGGGAGTAGCGGGGTCCTACAATGAGCAGTTCTTC. Protein: CATSEGVAGSYNEQFF.

The CDR3 DNA is TGTGCCAGCAGCCCCGGGGGATCTGGACTAGCGGGGGTGACGGGAGAGACCCAGTACTTC. Protein product: CASSPGGSGLAGVTGETQYF. V and J are TRBV13 and TRBJ2-5; 13 bases are a match to TRBD2. The CDR3 runs 20 residues. The germline gives CDR1 PRHDT, CDR2 FYEKMQ (reference sequence). The J segment lost 4 bases and the V segment lost 5 bases, leaving 19 bases of the junction unmatched.

The J gene is TRBJ2-1, the V gene TRBV5-1; 10 bases line up with TRBD2. V was pared by 2 bases and J by 5 bases, with 4 bases of the junction left unmatched. Germline V gives CDR1 SGHRS, CDR2 YFSETQ. This CDR3 spans 15 amino acids. The CDR3 sequence is CASSFLAGVDNEQFF. CDR3 coding DNA: TGCGCCAGCAGCTTCCTAGCGGGGGTCGACAATGAGCAGTTCTTC.

The chain combines TRBV5-6 with TRBJ1-5, with TRBD1 matching 7 bases. V dropped 0 bases and J dropped 7; count of bases not matched to a gene: 7. Germline-derived CDR1 and CDR2 are SGHDT and YYEEEE. This CDR3 has 15 residues. CDR3 sequence reads: CASSLVRDRAQPQHF. The CDR3 DNA reads TGTGCCAGCAGCTTGGTGAGAGACAGGGCACAGCCCCAGCATTTT.

The chain couples TRBV29-1 to TRBJ2-3; TRBD1 matches 7 bases. The CDR3 is made up of 12 amino acids. V was clipped by 7 bases and J by 12 bases; unmatched bases: 13. The V gene's germline CDR1 is SQVTM and CDR2 ANQGSEA. The CDR3 is CSDLREGGHQYF. The CDR3 coding sequence is TGCAGCGACCTAAGGGAAGGGGGCCACCAGTATTTT.

The rearrangement uses TRBV5-1 and TRBJ1-4, with D possibly being TRBD1 (6 bases). Germline V gene lookup returns CDR1 SGHRS and CDR2 YFSETQ. CDR3 length: 15 residues. Trimming stripped 4 bases from V and 8 bases from J, with 18 bases between. CDR3 sequence: CASSIALGGQEKLFF. In nucleotides, the CDR3 is TGCGCCAGCAGCATCGCGTTGGGGGGGCAGGAAAAACTGTTTTTT.

The gene calls are TRBV6-5 and TRBJ2-1; D uncertain. The CDR3 totals 14 residues. Between the trimmed V and J ends, which lost 2 bases and 0 bases, there was a span of 5 bases. CDR1 and CDR2 (germline): MNHEY, SVGAGI. As DNA, the CDR3 is TGTGCCAGCAGTTACGAGAGCTCCTACAATGAGCAGTTCTTC. Translation gives CASSYESSYNEQFF.

The CDR3 DNA reads as TGTGCCAGCCGGGACTCGAACTATGGCTACACCTTC. Translation: CASRDSNYGYTF. The rearrangement links TRBV2 to TRBJ1-2, with a tentative D call TRBD1 (5 bases). In germline, CDR1 is SNHLY, CDR2 FYNNEI. This CDR3 region has 12 residues. V was pared by 8 bases and J by 2 bases, with 9 bases between. Looking up the rest from reference TRBV2 and TRBJ1-2 gives the full variable domain: EPEVTQTPSHQVTQMGQEVILRCVPISNHLYFYWYRQILGQKVEFLVSFYNNEISEKSEIFDDQFSVERPDGSNFTLKIRSTKLEDSAMYFCASRDSNYGYTFGSGTRLTVV.

The CDR3 region has the DNA TGTGCCAGCAGCTTGTGGGGGGGCTCTGGGCAAGAGACCCAGTACTTC. This sequence encodes CASSLWGGSGQETQYF. The chain joins TRBV5-6 to TRBJ2-5; maybe TRBD2 (7 bases). The CDR3 sequence is 16 residues long. Per germline, CDR1 SGHDT and CDR2 YYEEEE. Trimming removed 1 base from V and 2 bases from J, with 15 bases in between.

The chain couples TRBV2 to TRBJ1-2; a possible D gene is TRBD1 (6 bases). Germline loops: CDR1 SNHLY, CDR2 FYNNEI. V lost 2 bases and J 5 bases, leaving 18 bases between the germline ends. The CDR3 extends over 16 amino acids. Here the CDR3 DNA reads TGTGCCAGCAGTGAAACGATTGGCAGGGGTAGATATGGCTACACCTTC. This gives the protein CASSETIGRGRYGYTF.

The rearrangement uses TRBV14 and TRBJ2-7, with 9 bases matching TRBD1. The CDR3 runs 16 residues. V shed 3 bases, J shed 3 bases, and the junction held 9 bases outside the gene matches. The germline CDR1 and CDR2 sequences are SGHDN and FVKESK. CDR3: CASSQFRDRVNYEQYF. CDR3 bases: TGTGCCAGCAGCCAGTTCCGGGACAGGGTAAACTACGAGCAGTACTTC.

With regard to this clone: The germline gene is not matched at one end of the junction; a read error may be the cause. The chain combines TRBV7-7 with TRBJ1-2; D is ambiguous. Germline CDR1 is SSHAT and CDR2 is FNYEAQ (reference sequence). This CDR3 contains 11 residues. CDR3 sequence (DNA): TGTGCCAGCAGCTTTGTGCAGGTTTTTAACTTC. This sequence encodes CASSFVQVFNF.

V is TRBV18 and J is TRBJ1-4; 7 bases map to TRBD1. CDR1 and CDR2 from the germline V gene are KGHSH and LQKENI. Losses at the gene ends were 5 bases for V and 4 bases for J; bases not matched to a gene: 7. CDR3 length: 15 amino acids. The CDR3 region is CASSSRDSHNEKLFF. The CDR3 DNA is TGTGCCAGCTCATCCCGGGACAGCCATAATGAAAAACTGTTTTTT.

The chain couples TRBV29-1 to TRBJ1-2; the match to TRBD1 covers 9 bases. The trim removed 5 bases at V and 5 bases at J, leaving 9 bases unmatched. CDR1 and CDR2 (germline): SQVTM, ANQGSEA. The CDR3 sequence is 14 residues long. The CDR3 loop reads CSVYLPGQGYGYTF. The CDR3 coding sequence is TGCAGCGTTTATCTTCCGGGACAGGGATATGGCTACACCTTC.

The genes are TRBV4-1 and TRBJ2-1; possible D gene TRBD1, 6 bases. The length of the CDR3 is 16 residues. CDR1 is MGHRA and CDR2 is YSYEKL in the germline V gene. V was pared by 0 bases and J by 5 bases, with 14 bases between. The DNA for the CDR3 is TGCGCCAGCAGCCAAGAAATGGCAGGGGTGCACAATGAGCAGTTCTTC. This sequence encodes CASSQEMAGVHNEQFF.

In its sample, this clone was seen once. This chain links TRBV13 with TRBJ2-7; D possibly corresponds to TRBD1 (6 bases). This CDR3 is 14 amino acids long. The germline gives CDR1 PRHDT, CDR2 FYEKMQ (reference sequence). V was pared by 5 bases and J by 3 bases, with 14 bases between. The CDR3 coding sequence is TGTGCCAGCAGCCTCCCGGGACAAGGCTACGAGCAGTACTTC. Translating it yields CASSLPGQGYEQYF.